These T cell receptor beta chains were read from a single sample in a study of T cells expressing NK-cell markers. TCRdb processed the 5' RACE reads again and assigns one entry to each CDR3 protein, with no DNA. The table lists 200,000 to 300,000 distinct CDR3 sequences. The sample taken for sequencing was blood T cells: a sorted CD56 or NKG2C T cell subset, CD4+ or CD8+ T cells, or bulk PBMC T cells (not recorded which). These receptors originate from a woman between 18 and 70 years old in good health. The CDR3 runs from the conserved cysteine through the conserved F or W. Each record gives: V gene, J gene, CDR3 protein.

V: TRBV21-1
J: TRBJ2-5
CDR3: CASTRLSGRDRETQYF

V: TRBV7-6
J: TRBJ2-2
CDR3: CASSLLGLAGNTGELFF

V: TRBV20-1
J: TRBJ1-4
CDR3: CSASSRGEKLFF

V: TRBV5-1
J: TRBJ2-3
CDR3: CASSRAGSSGDTQYF

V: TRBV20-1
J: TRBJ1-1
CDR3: CSARDPGNTEAFF

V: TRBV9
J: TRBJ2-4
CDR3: CASSDVGLSSAKNIQYF

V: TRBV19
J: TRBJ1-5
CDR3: CASTQGQSGNQPQHF

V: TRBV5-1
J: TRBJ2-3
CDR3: CASSPGTSGLSTDTQYF

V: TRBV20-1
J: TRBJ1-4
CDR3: CSARDLRGEKLFF

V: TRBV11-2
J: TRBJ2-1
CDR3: CASSPRQPNNEQFF

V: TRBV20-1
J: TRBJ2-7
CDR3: CSATYSARYEQYF

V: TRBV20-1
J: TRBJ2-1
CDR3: CSAETPPYNEQFF

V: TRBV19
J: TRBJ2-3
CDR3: CASSPGPATDTQYF

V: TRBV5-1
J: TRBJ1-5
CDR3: CASSRVSGTVNRGNQPQHF

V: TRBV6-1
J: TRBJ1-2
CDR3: CASSEDRVYGYTF

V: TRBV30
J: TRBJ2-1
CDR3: CAWSVGDRPYNEQFF

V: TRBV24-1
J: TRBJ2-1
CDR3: CATSGGRYNEQFF

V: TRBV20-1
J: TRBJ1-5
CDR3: CSAPEGGLGNQPQHF

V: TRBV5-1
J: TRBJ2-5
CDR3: CASSLAGDSYQETQYF

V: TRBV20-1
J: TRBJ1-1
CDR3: CSAQDRLPTEAFF

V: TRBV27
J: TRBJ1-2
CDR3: CASSPSTDIYGYTF

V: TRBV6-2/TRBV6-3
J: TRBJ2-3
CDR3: CASSYGYRASGGRDTDTQYF

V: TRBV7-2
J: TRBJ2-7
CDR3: CASSLGASGTYEQYF

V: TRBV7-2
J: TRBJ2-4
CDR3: CASSLEGLTPKNIQYF

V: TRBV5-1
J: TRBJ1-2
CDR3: CASSWDGYGYTF

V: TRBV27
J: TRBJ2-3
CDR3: CASSFFGRSADTQYF

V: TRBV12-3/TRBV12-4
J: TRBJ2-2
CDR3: CASRARYQGNGELFF

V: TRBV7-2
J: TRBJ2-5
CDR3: CASSSRGAFQETQYF

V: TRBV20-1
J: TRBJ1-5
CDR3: CSARERQGGGQPQHF

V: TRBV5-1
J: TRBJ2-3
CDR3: CASSPPPLDTQYF

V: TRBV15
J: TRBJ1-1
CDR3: CATSRDHLNTEAFF

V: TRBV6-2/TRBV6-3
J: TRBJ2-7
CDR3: CASSVSRRQGGQYF

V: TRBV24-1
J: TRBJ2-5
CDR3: CATSDPGQDQETQYF

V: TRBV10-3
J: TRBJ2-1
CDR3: CAISGANEQFF

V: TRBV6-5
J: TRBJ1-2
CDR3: CASSYTTGGANYGYTF

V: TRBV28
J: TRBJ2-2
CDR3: CASLEGVENTGELFF

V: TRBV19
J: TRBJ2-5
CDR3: CASTDRKTQYF

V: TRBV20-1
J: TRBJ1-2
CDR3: CSASPFGVGYTF

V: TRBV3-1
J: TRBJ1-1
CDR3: CASSQKGGRNTEAFF

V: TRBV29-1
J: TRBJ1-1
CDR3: CSVEGYGRGDHTEAFF

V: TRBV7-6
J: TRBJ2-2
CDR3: CASSFGQGDRNTGELFF

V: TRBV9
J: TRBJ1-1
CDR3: CASSVVPQGTEAFF

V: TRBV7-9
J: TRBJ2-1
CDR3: CASSLRLAGDYEQFF

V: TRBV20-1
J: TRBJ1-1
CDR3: CSARDGRGPTEAFF

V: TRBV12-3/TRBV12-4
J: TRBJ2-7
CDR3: CASSPGQVSSYEQYF

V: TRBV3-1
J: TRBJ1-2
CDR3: CASSPPPGVGLYGYTF

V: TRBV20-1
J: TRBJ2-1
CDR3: CSAERGSYNEQFF

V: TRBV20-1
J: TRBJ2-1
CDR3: CSAGFGGVHNEQFF

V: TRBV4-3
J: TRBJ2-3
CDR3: CASSQGGGGLRTDTQYF

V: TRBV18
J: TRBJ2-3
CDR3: CASSPPRDRGRDTQYF

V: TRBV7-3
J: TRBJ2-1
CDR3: CASSLGQGVYNEQFF

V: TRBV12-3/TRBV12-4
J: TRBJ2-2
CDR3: CASSLRVHPTGELFF

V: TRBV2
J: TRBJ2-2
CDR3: CASTLLEVLGELFF